What follows are 26 T cell receptor beta chains derived from one specimen sequenced in a study of T cell repertoires in cytomegalovirus infection. No antigen is known for these receptors. MiXCR, applied by TCRdb to the reads, yields one record per CDR3 protein. The sample consists of approximately 730,000 distinct CDR3 sequences, approximately 33% of them appearing once. The input for sequencing was cultured PBMCs, taken from culture after CMV antigen stimulation. The receptors derive from a human donor in good health (CMV status not recorded). Some clones in this sample may be carry-over from other donors' samples.

The V gene is TRBV5-5, the J gene TRBJ1-5; 9 bases align to TRBD1. This CDR3 is 17 amino acids long. Germline values: CDR1 SGHKS, CDR2 YYEKEE (reference sequence). The ends lost 4 bases at V and 2 bases at J; junction bases unmatched: 10. Written as DNA, the CDR3 is TGTGCCAGCAGCGCGACAGGGGGGGCGATGGGCAATCAGCCCCAGCATTTT. Protein product: CASSATGGAMGNQPQHF.

V gene TRBV5-1 combines with J gene TRBJ1-6; TRBD1 matches at 9 bases. The CDR3 extends over 17 amino acids. Germline lookup yields CDR1 SGHRS and CDR2 YFSETQ. V was clipped by 5 bases and J by 0 bases; unmatched bases: 6. The CDR3 coding sequence is TGCGCCAGCAGGCCCGGGACAGGGAACTCCTATAATTCACCCCTCCACTTT. Translated, it gives CASRPGTGNSYNSPLHF.

In this sample, this clonotype turned up many times. The V call is TRBV7-2, the J call TRBJ2-7, with D perhaps matching TRBD2 (5 bases). The CDR3 loop spans 14 amino acids. V was pared by 3 bases and J by 0 bases, with 9 bases between. Germline CDR1 reads SGHTA; CDR2 reads FQGNSA. The CDR3 DNA follows: TGTGCCAGCAGCTTCCGCGGAGGCTCCTACGAGCAGTACTTC. It translates to CASSFRGGSYEQYF. Drawing the rest from reference TRBV7-2 and TRBJ2-7, the complete variable domain is GAGVSQSPSNKVTEKGKDVELRCDPISGHTALYWYRQSLGQGLEFLIYFQGNSAPDKSGLPSDRFSAERTGGSVSTLTIQRTQQEDSAVYLCASSFRGGSYEQYFGPGTRLTVT.

This chain uses TRBV11-3 with TRBJ2-5; D is ambiguous. The CDR3 contains 14 residues. Germline values: CDR1 SGHNT, CDR2 YENEEA. Trimming removed 5 bases at V and 5 bases at J, with 15 bases between. CDR3 DNA sequence: TGTGCCAGCAGCCCCGCTCCGTTTAGTGAGACCCAGTACTTC. Protein sequence: CASSPAPFSETQYF.

The CDR3, as DNA: TGTGCCAGCAGGGGACCGGGACTAGCGGGGATGCAGTTCTTC. Protein product: CASRGPGLAGMQFF. V is TRBV6-5 and J is TRBJ2-1, with 13 positions matching TRBD2. The CDR3 runs 14 residues. The V and J ends lost 6 bases and 12 bases, in that order; junction bases with no gene match: 8. Looked up from germline, CDR1 is MNHEY and CDR2 is SVGAGI.

This chain joins TRBV18 and TRBJ2-1; the match to TRBD2 covers 11 bases. In germline, CDR1 is KGHSH, CDR2 LQKENI. The CDR3 is 17 residues long. V shed 6 bases and J 0 bases; nucleotides not matched to a gene: 7. The CDR3 here is CASSDLSGGDSYNEQFF. The CDR3 DNA reads as TGTGCCAGCTCCGATCTTAGCGGGGGGGACTCCTACAATGAGCAGTTCTTC.

This sequence joins TRBV6-5 and TRBJ2-1, with 10 bases aligning to TRBD2. The CDR3 has 15 residues. Germline trimming cut 4 bases from V and 5 bases from J; bases unmatched to any gene: 5. Germline CDR1 and CDR2: MNHEY and SVGAGI. CDR3 loop: CASSLSSGSHNEQFF. CDR3 coding DNA: TGTGCCAGCAGTTTGTCTAGCGGGAGCCACAATGAGCAGTTCTTC.

The V call is TRBV2, the J call TRBJ2-7; possible D gene TRBD1, 6 bases. V lost 8 bases and J lost 7, with 15 bases in between. The CDR3 consists of 12 residues. Germline V lookup: CDR1 SNHLY, CDR2 FYNNEI. CDR3 sequence: CASVGTLVEQYF. CDR3 DNA sequence: TGTGCCAGCGTTGGGACACTAGTTGAGCAGTACTTC.

CDR3 sequence reads: CASNRENSPLHF. CDR3 DNA sequence: TGTGCCAGTAACAGGGAGAATTCACCCCTCCACTTT. The rearrangement uses TRBV19 and TRBJ1-6; D is perhaps TRBD1 (6 bases). Trimming left V 7 bases short and J 7 bases short, with 8 bases between. CDR3 length equals 12 residues. CDR1 LNHDA and CDR2 SQIVND come from the germline V gene (reference sequence).

In this sample, this clonotype turned up a few times. The chain has TRBV20-1 and TRBJ1-2; perhaps TRBD1 as D (6 bases). V was trimmed by 3 bases and J by 4 bases, leaving 18 bases between them. The CDR3 is 15 amino acids. Per the germline V gene, CDR1 is DFQATT and CDR2 is SNEGSKA (reference sequence). CDR3 DNA: TGCAGTGCTAGTACCGGGACACCAAGGAGCTATGGCTACACCTTC. Its translation is CSASTGTPRSYGYTF.

This clonotype was observed at least ten times. The chain links TRBV27 to TRBJ2-1, with TRBD2 matching over 7 bases. This CDR3 contains 13 residues. J was trimmed by 6 bases and V by 6 bases; bases with no gene match: 5. Germline-derived CDR1 and CDR2 are MNHEY and SMNVEV (reference sequence). Here the CDR3 reads CASSLLASNEQFF. As DNA, the CDR3 is TGTGCCAGCAGCTTACTAGCGAGCAATGAGCAGTTCTTC.

In DNA, the CDR3 is TGTGCCAGCCACCGGGGGCGGGAGACCCAGTACTTC. It is translated as CASHRGRETQYF. The chain is built from TRBV6-5 and TRBJ2-5; perhaps D is TRBD1 or TRBD2 (6 bases each). The germline CDR1 and CDR2 sequences are MNHEY and SVGAGI. The CDR3 is 12 amino acids. V was clipped by 8 bases and J by 5 bases, with 12 bases between them.

This clonotype was picked up many times. V gene TRBV7-9 combines with J gene TRBJ2-7; the match to TRBD2 covers 10 bases. The length of the CDR3 is 15 residues. From germline, CDR1 is SEHNR and CDR2 FQNEAQ (reference sequence). V lost 5 bases to trimming and J lost 4 bases; unmatched junction nucleotides: 8. The CDR3 sequence: CASSPRTSGLYEQYF. CDR3 bases: TGTGCCAGCAGCCCGAGGACTAGCGGTTTGTACGAGCAGTACTTC.

This clonotype appeared a single time. The J gene is TRBJ2-1, the V gene TRBV20-1, with D unclear. In germline, CDR1 is DFQATT, CDR2 SNEGSKA (reference sequence). The CDR3 is 11 residues long. Trimming cost V 4 bases and J 10 bases, with 11 bases left between them. The CDR3 region has the DNA TGCAGTGCTAACCTTGGGTGGGAGCAGTTCTTC. This sequence encodes CSANLGWEQFF.

In DNA form, the CDR3 reads TGTGCCAGCAGCCGCAGGGGGCCTGGTCCCAATGAGCAGTTCTTC. Its protein product is CASSRRGPGPNEQFF. This sequence joins TRBV11-2 and TRBJ2-1; 8 bases match TRBD1. In germline, CDR1 is SGHAT, CDR2 FQNNGV. This CDR3 contains 15 residues. J was trimmed by 6 bases and V by 5 bases; bases with no gene match: 9.

The chain uses TRBV19 and TRBJ2-1; D unclear. The V gene's germline CDR1 is LNHDA and CDR2 SQIVND (reference sequence). This CDR3 has 12 residues. CDR3 amino acids: CASASDYNEQFF. CDR3 coding DNA: TGTGCTTCTGCGTCGGACTACAATGAGCAGTTCTTC.

This chain links TRBV10-3 with TRBJ2-1, with TRBD2 identical over 8 bases. Germline assignment: CDR1 ENHRY and CDR2 SYGVKD. This CDR3 comprises 16 residues. Losses at the gene ends were 0 bases for V and 2 bases for J; bases not matched to a gene: 3. The CDR3 bases are TGTGCCATCAGTGAGTCGACCGGGGGGGCCTACAATGAGCAGTTCTTC. Translated, it gives CAISESTGGAYNEQFF.

This clonotype was counted between two and nine times. V usage is TRBV7-2 and J usage is TRBJ2-7, with TRBD2 as a possible D gene (6 bases). This CDR3 is built from 14 residues. Looked up from germline, CDR1 is SGHTA and CDR2 is FQGNSA. The V gene lost 4 bases and the J gene lost 6 bases, with 16 bases spanning the gap. CDR3 nucleotide sequence: TGTGCCAGCAGCTCCCTACTAGCTAGGGGCGAGCAGTACTTC. Translated: CASSSLLARGEQYF.

This clonotype was seen a few times. The J gene is TRBJ2-4, the V gene TRBV4-2; D may be TRBD1 (6 bases). The V and J ends lost 4 bases and 5 bases respectively, with 9 bases between them. The CDR3 has 13 residues. Germline V CDR1 and CDR2: LGHNA, YNFKEQ. This chain's CDR3 is CASSPGTQNIQYF. The CDR3, as DNA: TGTGCCAGCAGCCCCGGGACACAAAACATTCAGTACTTC.

This clonotype came up a few times. The CDR3 sequence: CASRGGLTNTGELFF. CDR3 in DNA: TGTGCCAGCAGAGGAGGTCTCACGAACACCGGGGAGCTGTTTTTT. The chain joins TRBV2 to TRBJ2-2; D perhaps matches TRBD2 (5 bases). Trimming took 6 bases from V and 0 from J, leaving 11 bases between them. The CDR3 is 15 amino acids. Germline-derived CDR1 and CDR2 are SNHLY and FYNNEI.

The rearrangement uses TRBV19 and TRBJ1-4; 7 nucleotides align to TRBD1. Germline lookup yields CDR1 LNHDA and CDR2 SQIVND (reference sequence). Germline trimming cut 9 bases from V and 2 bases from J; bases unmatched to any gene: 9. The CDR3 length is 15 residues. The CDR3 DNA reads TGTGCCAGCCAGAAGAAGGGGGCGACTAATGAAAAACTGTTTTTT. Translating gives CASQKKGATNEKLFF.

This clonotype has at least ten counts. The chain employs TRBV2 and TRBJ2-1; D is uncertain. Germline CDR1 reads SNHLY; CDR2 reads FYNNEI. CDR3 length equals 15 residues. V lost 1 base and J 7 bases, leaving 14 bases between the germline ends. The CDR3 sequence is CASSEGGLGLNEQFF. CDR3 sequence (DNA): TGTGCCAGCAGTGAAGGAGGCCTCGGGCTAAATGAGCAGTTCTTC.

This rearrangement joins TRBV6-6 to TRBJ1-4, with TRBD1 as a possible D gene (5 bases). V was pared by 6 bases and J by 6 bases, with 20 bases between. The CDR3 has 16 amino acids. From germline, CDR1 is MNHNY and CDR2 SVGAGI (reference sequence). CDR3 nucleotides: TGTGCCAGCAGGGGGGGACCTCAGGGTCCCGATGAAAAACTGTTTTTT. This sequence encodes CASRGGPQGPDEKLFF.

A remark on this clonotype: This clone may be a read error of a much larger clone one base away. The V gene is TRBV7-2, the J gene TRBJ2-6, with TRBD1 as a possible D gene (5 bases). CDR3 length: 14 residues. CDR1 SGHTA and CDR2 FQGNSA come from the germline V gene. The CDR3 reads CASSQNSGANVLAF. The DNA of the CDR3 is TGTGCCAGCAGTCAGAACTCTGGGGCCAACGTCCTGGCTTTC. The whole variable domain, filled in from reference TRBV7-2 and TRBJ2-6, reads GAGVSQSPSNKVTEKGKDVELRCDPISGHTALYWYRQSLGQGLEFLIYFQGNSAPDKSGLPSDRFSAERTGGSVSTLTIQRTQQEDSAVYLCASSQNSGANVLAFGAGSRLTVL.

In the case of this clonotype: One junction end does not reproduce the germline sequence, and a read error may be involved. The rearrangement uses TRBV4-1 and TRBJ1-4; no firm D call. CDR1 and CDR2 from the germline V gene are MGHRA and YSYEKL. The CDR3 contains 16 residues. In DNA, the CDR3 is TGTGCCAGCAGCCAAGGATCACGGGCCAAAAATGAAAAACTGTTTTTT. Its protein product is CASSQGSRAKNEKLFF.

The CDR3 reads CASSPQEGLAEAFF. DNA of the CDR3: TGTGCCAGCAGTCCCCAGGAGGGGCTGGCTGAAGCTTTCTTT. This chain joins TRBV12-3 or TRBV12-4 and TRBJ1-1, with a tentative D call TRBD1 (5 bases). The CDR3 has 14 residues. The V end lost 5 bases, the J end lost 6 bases, and 16 bases lay between the germline ends.